Listed below are T cell receptor beta chains from one sample, sequenced in a study of cytomegalovirus exposure and HLA in healthy donors. TCRdb keeps only in-frame clones here, not all; method: immunoSEQ multiplex PCR. This sample yields nearly 200,000 clones, of which 77% are seen a single time; 2.1% belongs to the top ten. Sequenced: PBMCs. These receptors were collected from a woman aged 25 to 39 in good health and CMV-seropositive. Both conserved end residues are part of each CDR3. Part of the rows lack a size; the others show once, few, many or a class for expanded clones.

>-|TRBJ1-4|TRBV29-1
CSARTGVHEKLFF
>-|TRBJ1-3|TRBV28
CASSDINSGNTIYF
>-|TRBJ1-2|TRBV7-8
CASSPLRGYTF
>-|TRBJ1-2|TRBV6-5
CASRAGGVDYGYTF
>-|TRBJ1-1|TRBV28
CASRLIDRNTEAFF
>-|TRBJ1-2|TRBV29-1
CSGGDGVGYTF
>-|TRBJ1-2|TRBV27
CASSSGRGGYGYTF
>few|TRBJ1-4|TRBV5-1
CASSLVGTGNEKLFF
>once|TRBJ2-1|TRBV5-1
CASSLERGEVWNEQFF
>-|TRBJ1-2|TRBV6-6
CASSVDTGPYGYTF
>-|TRBJ1-5|TRBV2
CASRGQGNQPQHF
>few|TRBJ2-2|TRBV7-3
CASSPLWNTGELFF
>few|TRBJ1-3|TRBV28
CASSLGGSKVATIYF
>-|TRBJ1-4|TRBV13
CASRTGPSLELFF
>-|TRBJ1-2|TRBV11-1
CASSAYRDGYTF
>few|TRBJ1-2|TRBV18
CASSPYDYGYTF
>-|TRBJ2-7|TRBV9
CASSVDGEPYEQYF